Listed below are T cell receptor beta chains from one sample, sequenced in a study of blood T cell repertoires in COVID-19. Measured with immunoSEQ multiplex PCR; TCRdb has only the in-frame clones, and not every one. Of about 250,000 clones listed, roughly 86% are singletons. The sequencing sample was made of PBMCs or T cells enriched from blood (not recorded which). Receptor source: a woman under 40 with acute COVID-19. Each CDR3 is given with its conserved first and last residue. A D gene is named only where the DNA matches it firmly. Clone size appears in some rows only: once, few, many, or a class for an expanded clone.

j_call v_call clone_size d_call cdr3_nt cdr3_aa
TRBJ2-7 TRBV7-2 . . TGTGCCAGCACCCTTAGTTGGAGTGAGAAATACGAGCAGTACTTC CASTLSWSEKYEQYF
TRBJ1-2 TRBV7-9 . . TGTGCCAGCAGCTTAGCGGGGGCCTATGGCTACACCTTC CASSLAGAYGYTF
TRBJ1-1 TRBV3-1/TRBV3-2 . . TGTGCCAGCAGCCAATTATATGCCCAGGGTGTCACTGAAGCTTTCTTT CASSQLYAQGVTEAFF
TRBJ2-1 TRBV5-1 . TRBD2 TGCGCCAGCAGGTTCGGGGGGAATGAGCAGTTCTTC CASRFGGNEQFF
TRBJ2-1 TRBV20-1 . . TGCAGTGCTAGTAAAACCCGAACCTTCCGGGATGAGCAGTTCTTC CSASKTRTFRDEQFF
TRBJ2-7 TRBV28 . . TGTGCCAGCAGTTTAGGAGGGGATTTCGCCTACGAGCAGTACTTC CASSLGGDFAYEQYF
TRBJ1-1 TRBV27 once . TGTGCCAGCAGTCGGTTTGTTCCCGCGGGGCAGGCTGAAGCTTTCTTT CASSRFVPAGQAEAFF
TRBJ2-1 TRBV20-1 . TRBD1 TGCAGTGCTAGTGGGACAGGGGGGGCATCGAATGAGCAGTTCTTC CSASGTGGASNEQFF
TRBJ1-6 TRBV4-1 . . TGCGCCAGCAGCCAAGTCTTGACGGGGATTGTGAACTCACCCCTCCACTTT CASSQVLTGIVNSPLHF
TRBJ1-3 TRBV11-2 medium-sized . TGTGCCAGCAGCTTAGGTAGAGGGAACACCATATATTTT CASSLGRGNTIYF
TRBJ2-2 TRBV5-1 many . TGCGCCAGCAGCTTGAATGGGTTCAGGACCGGGGAGCTGTTTTTT CASSLNGFRTGELFF
TRBJ1-4 TRBV27 . . TGTGCCAGCAGTTTATCCGCCACGACGTGGGCGGGGGAAAAACTGTTTTTT CASSLSATTWAGEKLFF
TRBJ1-2 TRBV5-5 . . TGTGCCAGCAGCTTGATGTTAGATGGCTACACCTTC CASSLMLDGYTF
TRBJ1-2 TRBV7-9 . . TGTGCCAGCAGCGACCGGGAGGCCCGAGGGAACTATGGCTACACCTTC CASSDREARGNYGYTF
TRBJ1-5 TRBV19 . . TGTGCCAGTAACGGGGCGGGCCTAGCGGGCAATCAGCCCCAGCATTTT CASNGAGLAGNQPQHF
TRBJ2-1 TRBV9 . TRBD2 TGTGCCAGCAGCGTGAGACGCGGGACTAGCGCGGTGAATGAGCAGTTCTTC CASSVRRGTSAVNEQFF
TRBJ1-6 TRBV19 . TRBD1 TGTGCCAGTAGCAACAGGGGGGATTCACCCCTCCACTTT CASSNRGDSPLHF
TRBJ1-1 TRBV6-5 . . TGTGCCAGCAGTTACTCGACGACAGGCCGTGAAGCTTTCTTT CASSYSTTGREAFF
TRBJ1-1 TRBV4-2 . TRBD1 TGTGCCAGCAGCCAAGAAGGGGGCGAAGTGGCTGAAGCTTTCTTT CASSQEGGEVAEAFF
TRBJ1-6 TRBV9 . . TGTGCCAGCAGCGTAGGTCCGGATAATTCACCCCTCCACTTT CASSVGPDNSPLHF
TRBJ1-2 TRBV6-5 . . TGTGCCAGCCGGGGGGGCGGCTATGGCTACACCTTC CASRGGGYGYTF
TRBJ1-1 TRBV18 . . TGTGCCAGCTCACCCGACCAGGGGAACACTGAAGCTTTCTTT CASSPDQGNTEAFF
TRBJ2-3 TRBV15 . . TGTGCCACCAGCAGAGAGGCGGGTCGTGGTGCAGATACGCAGTATTTT CATSREAGRGADTQYF
TRBJ1-6 TRBV6-5 once . TGTGCCAGCAGTTATAGGGAGACTAATTCACCCCTCCACTTT CASSYRETNSPLHF
TRBJ2-7 TRBV27 . . TGTGCCAGCAGTGCACCCCAGGGTGGGGGCACCTACGAGCAGTACTTC CASSAPQGGGTYEQYF
TRBJ2-6 TRBV19 . . TGTGCCAGTAGTGGAGGACGCCGGTTCGCGAGGGCCAACGTCCTGACTTTC CASSGGRRFARANVLTF
TRBJ1-1 TRBV2 . . TGTGCCAGCAGGGTGACAGCGTTCGGCACTGAAGCTTTCTTT CASRVTAFGTEAFF